The clone carrying this T cell receptor (beta chain) occurred many times. Its cognate antigen is unknown. The data are from a study of CD8 T cells in ankylosing spondylitis. Via MiXCR, TCRdb re-called the 5' RACE reads, giving one row per CDR3 protein. Of some 840,000 distinct CDR3 sequences in the sample, roughly 12% were seen once. General study results and limits: A TCR beta motif made of about 8 highly homologous variants seemed typical of ankylosing spondylitis blood. In the blood and synovial fluid of reactive arthritis, some motif variants had been previously reported.

The sample taken for sequencing was blood, either unsorted or a sorted T cell fraction (not recorded which). The sequence came from a male donor with ankylosing spondylitis.

The CDR3 DNA is TGTGCCAGCAGCCTTAGGATGGAGCAGTTCTTC. Protein: CASSLRMEQFF. The chain carries TRBV28 and TRBJ2-1, with D uncertain. The V gene lost 6 bases and the J gene lost 10 bases, with 10 bases spanning the gap. The CDR3 has 11 residues. Germline V CDR1 and CDR2: MDHEN, SYDVKM.